Described below is a single T cell receptor (beta chain) sequence and its context. The CDR3 spans 14 residues. Germline assignment: CDR1 SGDLS and CDR2 YYNGEE. The germline V and J ends were trimmed by 0 bases and 4 bases, with 10 bases remaining between them. These data come from a study of cytomegalovirus exposure and HLA in healthy donors. Overall study: The same platform used for the 666 first-cohort repertoires was also used for the 100 to 150 validation repertoires, as a later analysis reported.

Clones were read by immunoSEQ multiplex PCR, and TCRdb kept only the in-frame ones, dropping some. The top ten hold under 9% of the sample, which has under 150,000 clones, around 90% seen once. This clonotype was obtained from a man between 18 and 29 years old in good health and CMV-seropositive. Sequencing input: PBMCs. The chain joins TRBV9 to TRBJ1-1; D call uncertain. CDR3 nucleotide sequence: TGTGCCAGCAGCGTAGCAGGATTGGTCACTGAAGCTTTCTTT. Protein sequence: CASSVAGLVTEAFF. Full variable domain (outside the CDR3, taken from reference TRBV9 and TRBJ1-1): DSGVTQTPKHLITATGQRVTLRCSPRSGDLSVYWYQQSLDQGLQFLIQYYNGEERAKGNILERFSAQQFPDLHSELNLSSLELGDSALYFCASSVAGLVTEAFFGQGTRLTVV.